These 4 T cell receptor beta chains came from one sample sequenced in a study of Ad26.COV2.S vaccination and SARS-CoV-2 variants. Here immunoSEQ multiplex PCR was the method, and the copy in TCRdb shows in-frame clones only, minus some. The top ten hold 3.5% of the sample, which has some 390,000 clones, roughly nine tenths seen once. Noted treatment: around 19 received Ad26.COV2.S at low or high dose, single or two shots; about 5 received placebo; per-sample allocation not given. All samples were drawn on day 63, counting from the first vaccine or placebo injection. This specimen consisted of peripheral blood, obtained in a trial of Ad26.COV2.S vaccine versus placebo. The receptors were sampled from a person between 18 and 59 years old who received the Ad26.COV2.S COVID-19 vaccine or a placebo.

This clone is medium-sized (0.01 to 0.1%). V and J are TRBV27 and TRBJ1-2, with D hard to call. V was pared by 2 bases and J by 3 bases, with 4 bases between. Germline V gene data show CDR1 as MNHEY and CDR2 as SMNVEV (reference sequence). The CDR3 runs 12 residues. CDR3 protein: CASSLQYYGYTF. The CDR3 nucleotides read TGTGCCAGCAGTTTACAGTACTATGGCTACACCTTC.

The rearrangement links TRBV6-5 to TRBJ2-7, with TRBD1 matching over 7 bases. V shed 2 bases and J 3 bases; nucleotides not matched to a gene: 4. Germline CDR1 and CDR2: MNHEY and SVGAGI. The CDR3 covers 14 residues. The chain's CDR3 is CASSYRRDSYEQYF. CDR3 sequence (DNA): TGTGCCAGCAGTTACCGTAGGGACAGCTACGAGCAGTACTTC.

The genes are TRBV5-1 and TRBJ2-3, with D possibly matching TRBD1 (5 bases). The CDR3 extends over 16 amino acids. The V and J ends lost 4 bases and 6 bases respectively, with 21 bases between them. Germline CDR1 is SGHRS and CDR2 is YFSETQ. The DNA of the CDR3 is TGCGCCAGCAGCCATCAGGGCCGGCCCGAGGTGGATACGCAGTATTTT. It yields the protein CASSHQGRPEVDTQYF.

The chain has TRBV27 and TRBJ1-1; perhaps TRBD1 as D (6 bases). The CDR3 loop spans 14 amino acids. Germline V gene lookup returns CDR1 MNHEY and CDR2 SMNVEV (reference sequence). V was pared by 6 bases and J by 0 bases, with 11 bases between. The CDR3 protein is CASSHRALNTEAFF. The CDR3, as DNA: TGTGCCAGCAGCCACAGGGCCCTGAACACTGAAGCTTTCTTT.